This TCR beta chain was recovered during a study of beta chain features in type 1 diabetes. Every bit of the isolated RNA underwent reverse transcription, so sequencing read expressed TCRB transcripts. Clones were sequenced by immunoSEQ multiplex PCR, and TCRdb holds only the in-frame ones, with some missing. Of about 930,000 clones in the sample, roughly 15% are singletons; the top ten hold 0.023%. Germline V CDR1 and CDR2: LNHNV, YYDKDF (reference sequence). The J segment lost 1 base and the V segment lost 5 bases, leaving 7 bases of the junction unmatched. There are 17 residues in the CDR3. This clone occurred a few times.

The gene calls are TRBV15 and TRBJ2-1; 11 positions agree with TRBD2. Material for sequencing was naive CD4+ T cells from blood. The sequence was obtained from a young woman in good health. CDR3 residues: CATSHRPSGGSYNEQFF. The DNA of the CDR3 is TGTGCCACCAGCCACCGCCCTAGCGGGGGGTCCTACAATGAGCAGTTCTTC.